The text below deals with one TCR beta chain. The data originate from a study of beta chain features in type 1 diabetes. cDNA synthesis used the whole RNA isolate, giving expressed TCRB sequences. TCRdb's copy holds only in-frame clones and misses some; the assay was immunoSEQ multiplex PCR. Of over 300,000 clones in the sample, roughly 8% were seen once. Sequencing was carried out using central memory CD4+ T cells from blood. This receptor was taken from a woman between 18 and 29 years old in good health.

CDR3 in amino acids: CASSNNLKTQYF. The CDR3 bases are TGTGCCAGCAGCAATAATCTGAAGACCCAGTACTTC. V is TRBV7-2 and J is TRBJ2-5; D remains ambiguous. The CDR3 is made up of 12 amino acids. Trimming left V 5 bases short and J 6 bases short, with 10 bases between. Germline assignment: CDR1 SGHTA and CDR2 FQGNSA.